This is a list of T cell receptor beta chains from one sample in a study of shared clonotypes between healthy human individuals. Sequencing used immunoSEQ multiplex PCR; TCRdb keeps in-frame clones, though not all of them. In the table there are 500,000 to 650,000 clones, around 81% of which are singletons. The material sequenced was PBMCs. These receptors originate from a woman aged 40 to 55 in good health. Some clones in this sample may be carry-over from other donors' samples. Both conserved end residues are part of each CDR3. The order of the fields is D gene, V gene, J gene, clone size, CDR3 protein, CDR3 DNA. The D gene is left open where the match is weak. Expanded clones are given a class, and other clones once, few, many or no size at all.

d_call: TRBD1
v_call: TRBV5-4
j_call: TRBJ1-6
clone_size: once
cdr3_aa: CASSTGTARMGSPLHF
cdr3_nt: TGTGCCAGCAGCACCGGGACAGCCCGCATGGGTTCACCCCTCCACTTT

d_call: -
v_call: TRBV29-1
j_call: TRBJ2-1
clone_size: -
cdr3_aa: CSVERDRSYNEQFF
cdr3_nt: TGCAGCGTTGAACGGGATAGGTCCTACAATGAGCAGTTCTTC

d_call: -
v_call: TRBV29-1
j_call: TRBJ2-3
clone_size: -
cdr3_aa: CSVGTSGSDTQYF
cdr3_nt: TGCAGCGTTGGTACTAGTGGGTCAGATACGCAGTATTTT

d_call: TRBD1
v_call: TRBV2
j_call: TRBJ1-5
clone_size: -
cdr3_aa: CASRLDRGDNSNQPQHF
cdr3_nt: TGTGCCAGCCGCCTGGACAGGGGGGATAATAGCAATCAGCCCCAGCATTTT

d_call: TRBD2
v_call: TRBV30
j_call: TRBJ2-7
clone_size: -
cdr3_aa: CAWSRASGYEQYF
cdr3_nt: TGTGCCTGGAGCCGGGCTAGCGGCTACGAGCAGTACTTC

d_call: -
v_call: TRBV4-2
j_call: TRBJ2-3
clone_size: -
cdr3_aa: CASSQDSSRFADTQYF
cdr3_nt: TGTGCCAGCAGCCAAGATTCTAGTCGCTTCGCAGATACGCAGTATTTT

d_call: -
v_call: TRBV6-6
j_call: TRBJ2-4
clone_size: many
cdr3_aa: CASSTLGTTKNIQYF
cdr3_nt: TGTGCCAGCAGCACCTTGGGGACAACCAAAAACATTCAGTACTTC

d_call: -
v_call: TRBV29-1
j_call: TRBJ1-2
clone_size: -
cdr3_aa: CSVSHVNYGYTF
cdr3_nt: TGCAGCGTTTCCCACGTAAACTATGGCTACACCTTC

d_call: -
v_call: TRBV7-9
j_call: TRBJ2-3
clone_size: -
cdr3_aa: CASSAGTDTQYF
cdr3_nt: TGTGCCAGCAGCGCAGGCACAGATACGCAGTATTTT

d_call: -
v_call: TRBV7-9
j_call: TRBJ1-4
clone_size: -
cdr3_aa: CASSLDADPNEKLFF
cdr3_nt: TGTGCCAGCAGCTTAGATGCGGACCCTAATGAAAAACTGTTTTTT

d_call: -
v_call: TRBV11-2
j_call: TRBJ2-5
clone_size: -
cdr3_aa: CASSFGTTETQYF
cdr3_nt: TGTGCCAGCAGCTTCGGAACTACAGAGACCCAGTACTTC

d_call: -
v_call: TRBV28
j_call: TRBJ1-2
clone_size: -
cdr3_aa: CASRPNSYGYTF
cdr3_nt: TGTGCCAGCAGGCCCAATAGCTATGGCTACACCTTC

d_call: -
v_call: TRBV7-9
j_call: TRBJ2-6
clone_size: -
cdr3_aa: CASSFADSDSGANVLTF
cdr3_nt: TGTGCCAGCAGCTTTGCTGATTCCGACTCTGGGGCCAACGTCCTGACTTTC

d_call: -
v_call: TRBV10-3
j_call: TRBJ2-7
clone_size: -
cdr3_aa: CAISDYRTNYEQYF
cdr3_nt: TGTGCCATCAGTGATTACCGGACTAACTACGAGCAGTACTTC

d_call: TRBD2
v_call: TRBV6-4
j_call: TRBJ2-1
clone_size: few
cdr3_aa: CASSTSGGNHNEQFF
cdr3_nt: TGTGCCAGCAGCACTAGCGGGGGGAACCACAATGAGCAGTTCTTC

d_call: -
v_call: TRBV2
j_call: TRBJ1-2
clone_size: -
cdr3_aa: CATGTIYGYTF
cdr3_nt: TGTGCCACTGGGACAATCTATGGCTACACCTTC

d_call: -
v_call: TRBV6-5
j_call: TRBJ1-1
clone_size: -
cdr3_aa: CASSYSQNTEAFF
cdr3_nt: TGTGCCAGCAGTTACTCACAGAACACTGAAGCTTTCTTT

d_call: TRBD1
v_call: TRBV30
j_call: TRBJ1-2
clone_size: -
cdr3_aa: CAWSPGQGVYTF
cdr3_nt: TGTGCCTGGAGTCCGGGACAGGGAGTCTACACCTTC

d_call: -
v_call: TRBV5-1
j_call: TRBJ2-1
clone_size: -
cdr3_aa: CASSGPSGLSYNEQFF
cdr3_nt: TGCGCCAGCAGCGGGCCCTCGGGACTTTCCTACAATGAGCAGTTCTTC

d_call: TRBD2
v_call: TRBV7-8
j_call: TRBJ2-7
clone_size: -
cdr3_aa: CASSLRLAYSYEQYF
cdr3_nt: TGTGCCAGCAGCCTTCGACTAGCATATTCCTACGAGCAGTACTTC

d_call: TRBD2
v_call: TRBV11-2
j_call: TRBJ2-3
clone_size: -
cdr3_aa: CASSLQGTSGSDTQYF
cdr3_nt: TGTGCCAGCAGCTTACAAGGAACTAGCGGGAGTGATACGCAGTATTTT

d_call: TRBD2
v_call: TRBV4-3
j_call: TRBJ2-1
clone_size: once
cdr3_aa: CASSHQLAGSSRSYNEQFF
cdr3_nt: TGCGCCAGCAGTCACCAACTAGCGGGGAGCTCCCGCTCCTACAATGAGCAGTTCTTC

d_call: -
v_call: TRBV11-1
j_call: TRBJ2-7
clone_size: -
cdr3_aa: CASSPGLSYEQYF
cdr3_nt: TGTGCCAGCAGCCCAGGGCTATCCTACGAGCAGTACTTC

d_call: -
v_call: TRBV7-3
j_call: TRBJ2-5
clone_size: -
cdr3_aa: CASSPRRSETQYF
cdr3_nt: TGTGCCAGCAGCCCTCGGAGGTCAGAGACCCAGTACTTC

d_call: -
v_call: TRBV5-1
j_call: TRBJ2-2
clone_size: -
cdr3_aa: CASSLVGGTNTGELFF
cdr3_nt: TGCGCCAGCAGCTTGGTTGGGGGGACGAACACCGGGGAGCTGTTTTTT

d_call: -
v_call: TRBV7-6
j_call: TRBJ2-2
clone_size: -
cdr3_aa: CASSLRTQGTGELFF
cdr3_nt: TGTGCCAGCAGCCTGAGGACACAAGGCACCGGGGAGCTGTTTTTT

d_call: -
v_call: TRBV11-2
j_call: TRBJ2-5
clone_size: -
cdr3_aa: CASSFTGLQETQYF
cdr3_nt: TGTGCCAGCAGCTTCACGGGGCTCCAAGAGACCCAGTACTTC

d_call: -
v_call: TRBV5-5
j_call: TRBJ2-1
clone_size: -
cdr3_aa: CASSLSGTAEQFF
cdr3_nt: TGTGCCAGCAGCCTGAGCGGGACAGCTGAGCAGTTCTTC

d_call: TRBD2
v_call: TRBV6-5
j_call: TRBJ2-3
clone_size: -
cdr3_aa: CASRPGTSIPDTQYF
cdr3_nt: TGTGCCAGCCGCCCAGGGACTAGTATTCCAGATACGCAGTATTTT

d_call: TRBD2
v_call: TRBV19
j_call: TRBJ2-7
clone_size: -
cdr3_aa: CASSAGVGLGPYEQYF
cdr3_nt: TGTGCCAGTAGTGCTGGTGTGGGACTAGGGCCCTACGAGCAGTACTTC

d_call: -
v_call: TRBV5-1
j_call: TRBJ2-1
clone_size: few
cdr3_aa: CASSSRTADYNEQFF
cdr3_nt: TGCGCCAGCAGTTCCAGGACAGCTGATTACAATGAGCAGTTCTTC

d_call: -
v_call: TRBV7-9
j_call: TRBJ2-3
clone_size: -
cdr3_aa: CASSRDNSLSTDTQYF
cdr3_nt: TGTGCCAGCAGCCGTGACAACTCCCTCAGCACAGATACGCAGTATTTT

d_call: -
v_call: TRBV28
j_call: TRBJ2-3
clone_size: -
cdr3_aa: CASKGDTDTQYF
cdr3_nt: TGTGCCAGCAAGGGGGACACAGATACGCAGTATTTT

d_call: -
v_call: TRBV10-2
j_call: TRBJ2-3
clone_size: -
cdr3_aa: CASSEMHASTDTQYF
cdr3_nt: TGCGCCAGCAGTGAGATGCATGCTAGCACAGATACGCAGTATTTT

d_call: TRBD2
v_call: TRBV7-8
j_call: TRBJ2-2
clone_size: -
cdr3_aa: CASSPSGSGTGELFF
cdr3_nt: TGTGCCAGCAGCCCTAGCGGGAGCGGCACCGGGGAGCTGTTTTTT

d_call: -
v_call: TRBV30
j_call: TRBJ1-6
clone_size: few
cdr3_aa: CAWSVAEYNSPLHF
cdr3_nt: TGTGCCTGGAGTGTGGCGGAATATAATTCACCCCTCCACTTT

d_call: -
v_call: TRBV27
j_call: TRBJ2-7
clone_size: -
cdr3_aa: CASSLAVDYEQYF
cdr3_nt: TGTGCCAGCAGTCTAGCCGTAGACTACGAGCAGTACTTC

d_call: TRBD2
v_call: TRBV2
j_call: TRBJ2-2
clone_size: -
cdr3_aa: CASSERGLANTGELFF
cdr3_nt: TGTGCCAGCAGTGAACGAGGACTAGCAAACACCGGGGAGCTGTTTTTT

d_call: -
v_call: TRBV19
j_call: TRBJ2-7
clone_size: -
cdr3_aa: CASSIRDATYEQYF
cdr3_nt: TGTGCCAGTAGTATCCGAGACGCAACCTACGAGCAGTACTTC

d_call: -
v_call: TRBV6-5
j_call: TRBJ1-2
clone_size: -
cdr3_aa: CASSYVGGQTDYGYTF
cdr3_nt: TGTGCCAGCAGTTACGTAGGTGGACAGACAGACTATGGCTACACCTTC

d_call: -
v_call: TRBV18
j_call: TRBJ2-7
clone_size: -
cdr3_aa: CASSPGAGEGREQYF
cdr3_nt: TGTGCCAGCTCACCCGGGGCAGGGGAAGGTCGCGAGCAGTACTTC